This entry features one T cell receptor beta chain sequence. Its specificity is not known. The repertoire was sequenced with immunoSEQ multiplex PCR; TCRdb's copy has only in-frame clones and lacks some. Of over 100,000 clones listed, 65% to 80% are singletons. The data stem from a study of PD-1 blockade in mismatch repair-deficient tumors. Study information: Enrolled about 2012-2016, patients had progressing, pretreated mismatch repair-deficient cancers of about twelve types.

Germline CDR1 MNHNS, CDR2 SASEGT. This CDR3 contains 9 residues. PCR or immunohistochemistry showed mismatch repair deficiency in every enrolled patient. The TCR-sequenced patients were three responders to pembrolizumab. General study findings and limits: After pembrolizumab, tumor-resident clones rose rapidly, then generally contracted before radiologic responses.

The origin of this receptor is an adult with mismatch repair-deficient cancer. This rearrangement joins TRBV6-1 to TRBJ1-1; D gene uncertain. The starting material was peripheral blood, obtained about 13 months after starting pembrolizumab. The CDR3 loop reads CGRNTEAFF. CDR3 bases: TGTGGGCGAAACACTGAAGCTTTCTTT.